This TCR beta chain is drawn from a study of cytomegalovirus exposure and HLA in healthy donors. Findings of the study overall: Most CMV-associated TCR beta chains were later found to appear HLA-restricted. Analysis was performed later, and it showed HLA-associated TCR beta chains to be more clonally expanded than equally common others.

PCR involved 60 Vbeta and 13 Jbeta primers. TCRdb's copy holds only in-frame clones and misses some; the assay was immunoSEQ multiplex PCR. The sample records about 140,000 clones, around three quarters being singletons. This clone was observed a few times. No antigen is known for it. The CDR3 has 13 residues. The germline V gene encodes CDR1 MDHEN and CDR2 SYDVKM. V was cut by 9 bases and J by 0 bases, with 10 bases left in between. The chain links TRBV28 to TRBJ2-3; D ambiguous. The sequenced sample consisted of PBMCs. This sequence originates from a male donor in good health and CMV-seronegative. The CDR3 here is CASTETSTDTQYF. In nucleotides, the CDR3 is TGTGCCAGTACAGAAACCAGCACAGATACGCAGTATTTT.